The 25 T cell receptor beta chains below were found in one sample sequenced in a study of cytomegalovirus exposure and HLA in healthy donors (dated by TCRdb to 2015 to 2018). The library was obtained by the immunoSEQ multiplex PCR assay. A mixture of 60 forward primers for TCR Vbeta segments and 13 reverse primers for TCR Jbeta segments was used in the multiplex PCR. The source is immuneACCESS, and TCRdb retained only in-frame sequences with V and J called. Part of the clones is not carried over; for the studies checked, unresolved V genes explain less than half of this, and the remainder is unexplained. The table kept for this sample lists around 75,000 clones. The ten most abundant clones make up 4% to 5.5% of the sample. The specimen sequenced was PBMCs. These TCRs come from a man in his forties in good health and CMV-seronegative.

CDR3 DNA: TGTGCCAGCAGCCCATCAGGAAACACCATATATTTT. This gives the protein CASSPSGNTIYF. V and J are TRBV14 and TRBJ1-3; D remains unclear. This CDR3 contains 12 residues. Germline CDR1 SGHDN, CDR2 FVKESK. The V gene lost 4 bases and the J gene lost 4 bases, with 5 bases spanning the gap.

V gene TRBV7-8 combines with J gene TRBJ1-2, with a possible D match to TRBD1 (6 bases). Germline CDR1 reads SGHVS; CDR2 reads FQNEAQ. V lost 5 bases to trimming and J lost 2 bases, with 9 bases between them. The CDR3 runs to 13 residues. CDR3 region: CASSPQGNYGYTF. The DNA of the CDR3 is TGTGCCAGCAGCCCGCAGGGGAACTATGGCTACACCTTC.

The chain combines TRBV6-1 with TRBJ2-7; the match to TRBD2 covers 10 bases. The germline gives CDR1 MNHNS, CDR2 SASEGT. The junction had 3 bases not matched to a gene; V was cut back by 1 base and J by 3 bases. The CDR3 has 15 amino acids. The CDR3 sequence: CASSEDGTSVYEQYF. CDR3 DNA: TGTGCCAGCAGTGAAGACGGGACTAGCGTCTACGAGCAGTACTTC.

The V call is TRBV11-3, the J call TRBJ2-5; perhaps TRBD1 as D (6 bases). Trimming cost V 3 bases and J 1 base, with 6 bases left between them. CDR3 length equals 13 residues. Germline V gene sequence: CDR1 SGHNT, CDR2 YENEEA. The CDR3 nucleotides are TGTGCCAGCAGCTTGGACAGCCAAGAGACCCAGTACTTC. Protein sequence: CASSLDSQETQYF.

The chain recombines TRBV27 with TRBJ1-1; tentatively, D is TRBD1 (5 bases). The CDR3 contains 16 residues. Per germline, CDR1 MNHEY and CDR2 SMNVEV (reference sequence). Trimming took 6 bases from V and 3 from J, leaving 20 bases between them. Written as DNA, the CDR3 is TGTGCCAGCAGCCTCGGTCGGGGGGGATTGTACACTGAAGCTTTCTTT. Translating gives CASSLGRGGLYTEAFF.

The J gene is TRBJ1-3, the V gene TRBV4-2; unclear D gene. From germline, CDR1 is LGHNA and CDR2 YNFKEQ. Deletions cut 2 bases from V and 4 bases from J, with 3 bases between. The CDR3 runs 12 residues. The CDR3: CASSQSGNTIYF. CDR3 nucleotides: TGTGCCAGCAGCCAATCAGGAAACACCATATATTTT.

The rearrangement uses TRBV9 and TRBJ2-1; 7 bases align to TRBD2. CDR3 length: 13 residues. Germline CDR1 reads SGDLS; CDR2 reads YYNGEE. J was trimmed by 5 bases and V by 7 bases; bases with no gene match: 6. The CDR3 DNA sequence: TGTGCCAGCGGGGGGGACTGGAACAATGAGCAGTTCTTC. Its protein product is CASGGDWNNEQFF.

Regarding this clone: The same CDR3 also results from other DNA sequences found in this sample. V gene TRBV19 combines with J gene TRBJ2-3; D is unclear. The CDR3 covers 13 residues. V lost 6 bases and J lost 0, with 7 bases in between. CDR1 and CDR2 from the germline V gene are LNHDA and SQIVND (reference sequence). CDR3: CASSTTSTDTQYF. DNA of the CDR3: TGTGCCAGTAGCACGACTAGCACAGATACGCAGTATTTT.

V is TRBV2 and J is TRBJ1-6, with 7 bases aligning to TRBD1. Trimming took 8 bases from V and 9 from J; bases not matched to a gene: 13. The CDR3 sequence is 15 residues long. The germline V gene encodes CDR1 SNHLY and CDR2 FYNNEI. The CDR3, as DNA: TGTGCCAGCGGGCGGACAGGAATTTCGCTTTCACCCCTCCACTTT. It codes for CASGRTGISLSPLHF.

The chain employs TRBV21-1 and TRBJ1-4; TRBD1 was called by the table and not checked on the DNA. TRBV21-1 is annotated as a pseudogene. This CDR3 region has 17 residues. The CDR3 nucleotides are TGTGCCAGCAGCAAAGCGCTAAGGGGACAGGGGAATGAAAAACTGTTTTTT. Its translation: CASSKALRGQGNEKLFF.

The CDR3 coding sequence is TGTGCCAGCAGTGCCCGTCGGGACTACGAGCAGTACTTC. Its translation: CASSARRDYEQYF. V is TRBV6-6 and J is TRBJ2-7; perhaps TRBD2 as D (5 bases). Germline values: CDR1 MNHNY, CDR2 SVGAGI (reference sequence). Trimming stripped 5 bases from V and 3 bases from J, with 11 bases between. The CDR3 covers 13 residues.

This chain links TRBV6-6 with TRBJ2-7; D may be TRBD1 (6 bases). Looked up from germline, CDR1 is MNHNY and CDR2 is SVGAGI (reference sequence). The CDR3 contains 13 residues. V lost 6 bases and J 2 bases, leaving 11 bases between the germline ends. CDR3 coding DNA: TGTGCCAGCAGGCCCAGACAGGCCTACGAGCAGTACTTC. This encodes CASRPRQAYEQYF.

V and J are TRBV25-1 and TRBJ2-7; TRBD2 might be the D (6 bases). Germline CDR1 reads MGHDK; CDR2 reads SYGVNS. CDR3 length: 14 amino acids. V gave up 0 bases and J gave up 1 base, with 7 bases separating them. CDR3 residues: CASSEYGGSYEQYF. In DNA, the CDR3 is TGTGCCAGCAGTGAATACGGAGGGTCCTACGAGCAGTACTTC.

This chain uses TRBV7-8 with TRBJ2-7, with TRBD2 identical over 7 bases. V shed 4 bases and J 5 bases; nucleotides not matched to a gene: 8. Germline CDR1 SGHVS, CDR2 FQNEAQ. This CDR3 has 14 residues. CDR3 sequence (DNA): TGTGCCAGCAGCTCGAAGCGGGGATTCCACGAGCAGTACTTC. Translating it yields CASSSKRGFHEQYF.

The gene calls are TRBV5-1 and TRBJ2-5; tentative D call: TRBD2 (5 bases). In germline, CDR1 is SGHRS, CDR2 YFSETQ. CDR3 size: 16 residues. V was shortened by 1 base and J by 0 bases, with 13 bases between the two germline ends. The DNA for the CDR3 is TGCGCCAGCAGCTTGTCCCCTCGGGGAAACCAAGAGACCCAGTACTTC. Its translation is CASSLSPRGNQETQYF.

The gene calls are TRBV5-6 and TRBJ2-7; D is unresolved. Germline values: CDR1 SGHDT, CDR2 YYEEEE. The CDR3 is made up of 13 amino acids. V was cut by 3 bases and J by 9 bases, with 16 bases left in between. CDR3: CASSSLRVGVQYF. The CDR3 coding sequence is TGTGCCAGCAGCTCACTCCGAGTTGGTGTGCAGTACTTC.

The gene calls are TRBV28 and TRBJ1-2; TRBD1 matches at 9 bases. The V gene's germline CDR1 is MDHEN and CDR2 SYDVKM. There are 16 residues in the CDR3. V was pared by 6 bases and J by 6 bases, with 14 bases of the junction left unmatched. The DNA of the CDR3 is TGTGCCAGCAGCAGCAATACAGGGGGCGCTGGGAATGGCTACACCTTC. Translated, it gives CASSSNTGGAGNGYTF.

The gene calls are TRBV14 and TRBJ2-5, with 15 bases identical to TRBD2. The CDR3 contains 15 residues. With 4 bases clipped from V and 4 bases from J, the junction kept 1 base outside the gene matches. Germline-derived CDR1 and CDR2 are SGHDN and FVKESK. The CDR3: CASSLGLAGGETQYF. As DNA, the CDR3 is TGTGCCAGCAGCCTGGGACTAGCGGGAGGAGAGACCCAGTACTTC.

V and J are TRBV7-9 and TRBJ2-5; 12 bases are shared with TRBD1. Trimming cost V 6 bases and J 5 bases; bases outside gene matches: 10. This CDR3 contains 16 residues. Germline assignment: CDR1 SEHNR and CDR2 FQNEAQ (reference sequence). CDR3 sequence reads: CASRSGTGGVGETQYF. The DNA for the CDR3 is TGTGCCAGCAGGTCCGGGACAGGGGGCGTTGGTGAGACCCAGTACTTC.

The gene calls are TRBV28 and TRBJ2-7, with D tentatively TRBD1 (6 bases). CDR1 is MDHEN and CDR2 is SYDVKM in the germline V gene. V was shortened by 5 bases and J by 2 bases, with 13 bases between the two germline ends. This CDR3 region has 14 residues. CDR3 nucleotide sequence: TGTGCCAGCAGTCCCACAGGGATAACCTACGAGCAGTACTTC. Its translation: CASSPTGITYEQYF.

V usage is TRBV18 and J usage is TRBJ1-1, with D perhaps TRBD1 (6 bases). The germline V and J ends were trimmed by 10 bases and 3 bases, with 15 bases remaining between them. The CDR3 contains 13 residues. The germline V gene encodes CDR1 KGHSH and CDR2 LQKENI. The chain's CDR3 is CATLTGLDTEAFF. The CDR3 DNA follows: TGTGCCACCCTCACAGGGTTGGACACTGAAGCTTTCTTT.

The DNA of the CDR3 is TGTGCCACCAGCTGGCAGGGAAATAACGAGCAGTTCTTC. This codes for CATSWQGNNEQFF. The chain links TRBV15 to TRBJ2-1; D might be TRBD1 (5 bases). The V end was cut by 5 bases, the J end by 10 bases, with 15 bases between. From germline, CDR1 is LNHNV and CDR2 YYDKDF (reference sequence). The CDR3 consists of 13 residues.

The chain links TRBV5-4 to TRBJ2-3, with D tentatively TRBD1 (6 bases). The germline V gene encodes CDR1 SGHNT and CDR2 YYREEE (reference sequence). The CDR3 consists of 14 residues. The ends were cut back, 2 bases at V and 2 bases at J, with 9 bases in the middle. The CDR3 here is CASSFDRFTDTQYF. CDR3 nucleotide sequence: TGTGCCAGCAGCTTCGACAGGTTCACAGATACGCAGTATTTT.

V is TRBV4-3 and J is TRBJ1-1; 7 bases line up with TRBD1. The junction had 4 bases not matched to a gene; V was cut back by 4 bases and J by 5 bases. The germline V gene has CDR1 LGHNA and CDR2 YSLEER. The CDR3 runs 13 residues. The CDR3 region has the DNA TGCGCCAGCAGCCCGCAACAGGGGACTGAAGCTTTCTTT. Encoded protein: CASSPQQGTEAFF.

CDR3 in amino acids: CASSEDVGRNEQFF. The CDR3 nucleotides read TGCGCCAGCAGTGAGGACGTAGGCAGGAATGAGCAGTTCTTC. The rearrangement joins TRBV10-1 to TRBJ2-1; unclear D gene. Trimming removed 2 bases from V and 7 bases from J, with 12 bases in between. CDR1 is WNHNN, CDR2 SYGVQD, per germline (reference sequence). This CDR3 is 14 amino acids long.